The 31 T cell receptor beta chains below all came from one sample that was sequenced in a study of blood T cell repertoires in COVID-19 (dated by TCRdb to the early 2020s). Libraries were made using the immunoSEQ multiplex PCR assay. Drawn from immuneACCESS, this table holds only the in-frame rearrangements with V and J called that TCRdb kept. Clones are partly lost; checked studies trace under half to an unresolved V gene and leave the rest unexplained. This sample holds over 130,000 clones; about four fifths were observed only once. In total, the top ten clones hold 4% of the sample. The sequencing input was peripheral blood. The receptors shown here come from an older woman with acute or convalescent COVID-19.

The V call is TRBV12-3 or TRBV12-4, the J call TRBJ1-6; D unresolved. The CDR3 length is 12 residues. V shed 3 bases and J shed 11 bases, with 8 bases lying between them. The CDR3 here is CASSFRVPPLHF. In DNA, the CDR3 is TGTGCCAGCAGTTTCCGGGTTCCACCCCTCCACTTT.

The chain carries TRBV28 and TRBJ2-5; maybe TRBD1 (6 bases). Germline V gene lookup returns CDR1 MDHEN and CDR2 SYDVKM. The CDR3 extends over 15 amino acids. The V end was cut by 6 bases, the J end by 5 bases, with 19 bases between. The CDR3 here is CASRITGMGLETQYF. Written as DNA, the CDR3 is TGTGCCAGCAGGATAACAGGGATGGGTCTTGAGACCCAGTACTTC.

This clone was found once. The rearrangement joins TRBV19 to TRBJ2-5; the match to TRBD1 covers 9 bases. The germline V gene has CDR1 LNHDA and CDR2 SQIVND (reference sequence). This CDR3 comprises 15 residues. After removal of 1 base from V and 5 bases from J, the junction contained 5 bases not matched to a gene. Here the CDR3 DNA reads TGTGCCAGTAGTATAGGAGGGACAGGGACCGAGACCCAGTACTTC. This encodes CASSIGGTGTETQYF.

The chain links TRBV7-9 to TRBJ1-2; 8 positions match TRBD1. Germline V gene data show CDR1 as SEHNR and CDR2 as FQNEAQ (reference sequence). V was pared by 4 bases and J by 7 bases, with 8 bases of the junction left unmatched. The CDR3 loop spans 14 amino acids. The CDR3 sequence is CASSSGQAMRGYTF. CDR3 nucleotides: TGTGCCAGCAGCTCGGGACAGGCAATGCGTGGCTACACCTTC.

V gene TRBV5-1 combines with J gene TRBJ1-5, with 9 bases matching TRBD1. V shed 5 bases, J shed 0 bases, and the junction held 9 bases outside the gene matches. Germline loops: CDR1 SGHRS, CDR2 YFSETQ. CDR3 length equals 17 residues. CDR3 DNA: TGCGCCAGCAGACCAGGGACAGGGAAGGTTAGCAATCAGCCCCAGCATTTT. Protein product: CASRPGTGKVSNQPQHF.

The chain links TRBV5-4 to TRBJ2-6, with a weak D call TRBD1 (6 bases). V was clipped by 4 bases and J by 6 bases, with 14 bases between them. The length of the CDR3 is 15 residues. CDR1 is SGHNT and CDR2 is YYREEE in the germline V gene (reference sequence). The CDR3 is CASSNGQRMANVLTF. The DNA of the CDR3 is TGTGCCAGCAGCAACGGACAGCGAATGGCCAACGTCCTGACTTTC.

The chain joins TRBV27 to TRBJ1-6; D is unclear. With 4 bases removed from V and 9 bases from J, the gap between germline ends came to 7 bases. The V gene's germline CDR1 is MNHEY and CDR2 SMNVEV (reference sequence). The CDR3 is 12 residues long. The CDR3 sequence: CASSSNSSPLHF. The CDR3 DNA follows: TGTGCCAGCAGTTCTAATAGTTCACCCCTCCACTTT.

The rearrangement uses TRBV6-5 and TRBJ1-3, with 7 bases matching TRBD1. The CDR3 totals 13 residues. The germline gives CDR1 MNHEY, CDR2 SVGAGI. The trim removed 8 bases at V and 8 bases at J, leaving 9 bases unmatched. The CDR3 bases are TGTGCCAGCCGGGACAGCCTTGCGGACACCATATATTTT. As protein: CASRDSLADTIYF.

The CDR3 nucleotides read TGTGCCAGCAGCCCTATCTCGGTCTCAGGGTTAATAGTGGAGACCCAGTACTTC. Translating gives CASSPISVSGLIVETQYF. The chain employs TRBV3-1 (or the pseudogene TRBV3-2) and TRBJ2-5, with D possibly matching TRBD1 (5 bases). The germline gives CDR1 LGHDT, CDR2 YNNKEL (reference sequence). Trimming shortened V by 4 bases and J by 5 bases, and 26 bases separated the two germline ends. This CDR3 spans 18 amino acids.

This chain connects TRBV7-9 to TRBJ2-1; 9 nucleotides agree with TRBD2. The ends lost 1 base at V and 4 bases at J; junction bases unmatched: 8. The CDR3 totals 17 residues. CDR1 and CDR2 from the germline V gene are SEHNR and FQNEAQ (reference sequence). The CDR3 coding sequence is TGTGCCAGCAGCTTAGGACTAGCGGCTACCCCTTACAATGAGCAGTTCTTC. This gives the protein CASSLGLAATPYNEQFF. The full variable domain, completed using reference TRBV7-9 and TRBJ2-1, is DTGVSQNPRHKITKRGQNVTFRCDPISEHNRLYWYRQTLGQGPEFLTYFQNEAQLEKSRLLSDRFSAERPKGSFSTLEIQRTEQGDSAMYLCASSLGLAATPYNEQFFGPGTRLTVL.

The rearrangement uses TRBV30 and TRBJ2-2; 9 nucleotides match TRBD2. With 2 bases clipped from V and 6 bases from J, the junction kept 4 bases outside the gene matches. Germline CDR1 and CDR2: GTSNPN and SVGIG (reference sequence). The CDR3 has 14 residues. The CDR3 region has the DNA TGTGCCTGGAGTAGGATAGCGGGAGCCGGGGAGCTGTTTTTT. The encoded protein is CAWSRIAGAGELFF. Filled out from reference TRBV30 and TRBJ2-2, the complete variable domain reads SQTIHQWPATLVQPVGSPLSLECTVEGTSNPNLYWYRQAAGRGLQLLFYSVGIGQISSEVPQNLSASRPQDRQFILSSKKLLLSDSGFYLCAWSRIAGAGELFFGEGSRLTVL.

This chain connects TRBV29-1 to TRBJ2-7; the match to TRBD1 covers 9 bases. The CDR3 has 11 residues. Per germline, CDR1 SQVTM and CDR2 ANQGSEA. V lost 7 bases, J lost 6 bases, and 4 bases stayed unmatched. Written as DNA, the CDR3 is TGCAGCGCCGGGACAGGGTCCGAGCAGTACTTC. It encodes CSAGTGSEQYF.

The V call is TRBV15, the J call TRBJ2-1; TRBD2 aligns across 10 bases. V shed 5 bases, J shed 4 bases, and the junction held 8 bases outside the gene matches. CDR1 is LNHNV, CDR2 YYDKDF, per germline (reference sequence). CDR3 length equals 16 residues. The CDR3 bases are TGTGCCACCAGCTACCGAGCGGGAGGGAGGTACAATGAGCAGTTCTTC. Translation: CATSYRAGGRYNEQFF.

V usage is TRBV27 and J usage is TRBJ1-6; the D is unclear. CDR1 and CDR2 (germline): MNHEY, SMNVEV (reference sequence). The CDR3 runs to 14 residues. V was shortened by 4 bases and J by 6 bases, with 10 bases between the two germline ends. CDR3 sequence reads: CASSYRTSNSPLHF. The CDR3, as DNA: TGTGCCAGCAGTTACCGGACTTCTAATTCACCCCTCCACTTT.

This clone appeared many times. V usage is TRBV3-1 (or the pseudogene TRBV3-2) and J usage is TRBJ1-2; 11 bases align to TRBD1. With V trimmed by 4 bases and J by 1 base, 8 bases remained unmatched. CDR1 LGHDT and CDR2 YNNKEL come from the germline V gene (reference sequence). This CDR3 is 17 amino acids long. The CDR3 reads CASSRTGTGGFNYGYTF. The DNA of the CDR3 is TGTGCCAGCAGCCGGACCGGGACAGGGGGATTTAACTATGGCTACACCTTC.

V gene TRBV7-2 combines with J gene TRBJ1-1; 8 nucleotides align to TRBD1. This CDR3 is built from 16 residues. Germline CDR1 SGHTA, CDR2 FQGNSA. V gave up 2 bases and J gave up 5 bases; unmatched junction bases: 10. As DNA, the CDR3 is TGTGCCAGCAGCTTACGTCAGGGGGCGATCGAAACTGAAGCTTTCTTT. Its protein product is CASSLRQGAIETEAFF.

This rearrangement joins TRBV29-1 to TRBJ2-2; D gene uncertain. Trimming shortened V by 4 bases and J by 3 bases, and 12 bases separated the two germline ends. CDR1 SQVTM and CDR2 ANQGSEA come from the germline V gene. The CDR3 covers 14 residues. The CDR3 here is CSVARNSHTGELFF. The CDR3 region has the DNA TGCAGCGTTGCGAGGAATTCCCACACCGGGGAGCTGTTTTTT.

There are a few counts of this clone. The genes are TRBV19 and TRBJ2-3; D may be TRBD2 (6 bases). Germline V gene lookup returns CDR1 LNHDA and CDR2 SQIVND (reference sequence). Between the trimmed V and J ends, which lost 3 bases and 2 bases, there was a span of 15 bases. This CDR3 contains 16 residues. The CDR3 DNA follows: TGTGCCAGTAGTATTATTGGCGGGGATATCACAGATACGCAGTATTTT. It encodes CASSIIGGDITDTQYF.

The V call is TRBV9, the J call TRBJ1-2, with D possibly matching TRBD1 (5 bases). Germline CDR1 reads SGDLS; CDR2 reads YYNGEE. The ends were cut back, 3 bases at V and 4 bases at J, with 16 bases in the middle. The CDR3 is 15 amino acids. The CDR3 nucleotides are TGTGCCAGCAGCGATGGAGGGGTTGTGGGCTATGGCTACACCTTC. Translation: CASSDGGVVGYGYTF. The full variable domain, its missing parts supplied by reference TRBV9 and TRBJ1-2, is DSGVTQTPKHLITATGQRVTLRCSPRSGDLSVYWYQQSLDQGLQFLIQYYNGEERAKGNILERFSAQQFPDLHSELNLSSLELGDSALYFCASSDGGVVGYGYTFGSGTRLTVV.

The V call is TRBV4-1, the J call TRBJ2-3; TRBD2 matches at 9 bases. The CDR3 runs to 15 residues. J gave up 7 bases and V 0 bases, and 5 bases lay outside the gene matches. Germline V lookup: CDR1 MGHRA, CDR2 YSYEKL. Here the CDR3 DNA reads TGCGCCAGCAGCCAAGATAGCCTAGCGGGAAATACGCAGTATTTT. This translates into CASSQDSLAGNTQYF.

The chain uses TRBV10-3 and TRBJ2-5; D ambiguous. The germline CDR1 and CDR2 sequences are ENHRY and SYGVKD. CDR3 size: 15 residues. The ends were cut back, 3 bases at V and 1 base at J, with 12 bases in the middle. This chain's CDR3 is CAISDGPVVQETQYF. Here the CDR3 DNA reads TGTGCCATCAGTGATGGGCCGGTGGTCCAAGAGACCCAGTACTTC.

This clone was picked up one time. This chain joins TRBV3-1 (or the pseudogene TRBV3-2) and TRBJ1-3; tentatively, D is TRBD1 (5 bases). This CDR3 has 17 amino acids. Germline assignment: CDR1 LGHDT and CDR2 YNNKEL (reference sequence). The ends were cut back, 3 bases at V and 0 bases at J, with 15 bases in the middle. The CDR3 DNA reads as TGTGCCAGCAGCCAGGGGGGAACGGGCCTCTCTGGAAACACCATATATTTT. This encodes CASSQGGTGLSGNTIYF.

V usage is TRBV5-4 and J usage is TRBJ2-1, with 7 bases identical to TRBD1. V lost 6 bases and J lost 5; bases outside the gene matches: 11. CDR1 and CDR2 from the germline V gene are SGHNT and YYREEE (reference sequence). The CDR3 spans 15 residues. CDR3 sequence reads: CASNRPGQSNNEQFF. DNA of the CDR3: TGTGCCAGCAATCGGCCGGGACAGAGCAACAATGAGCAGTTCTTC.

This chain links TRBV30 with TRBJ2-7, with 9 bases identical to TRBD1. V was clipped by 2 bases and J by 8 bases; unmatched bases: 22. Germline V gene data show CDR1 as GTSNPN and CDR2 as SVGIG (reference sequence). This CDR3 comprises 18 residues. CDR3 DNA sequence: TGTGCCTGGAGTTCGGACAGGGGATTCCGGGACTGGGGAATTCAGCAGTACTTC. Translated, it gives CAWSSDRGFRDWGIQQYF. The whole variable domain, filled in from reference TRBV30 and TRBJ2-7, reads SQTIHQWPATLVQPVGSPLSLECTVEGTSNPNLYWYRQAAGRGLQLLFYSVGIGQISSEVPQNLSASRPQDRQFILSSKKLLLSDSGFYLCAWSSDRGFRDWGIQQYFGPGTRLTVT.

The gene calls are TRBV12-3 or TRBV12-4 and TRBJ1-1, with D possibly matching TRBD1 (6 bases). Trimming left V 5 bases short and J 7 bases short, with 11 bases between. The CDR3 is made up of 12 amino acids. CDR3 protein: CASSRGAVEAFF. CDR3 DNA sequence: TGTGCCAGCAGTCGGGGGGCTGTTGAAGCTTTCTTT.

This chain uses TRBV5-1 with TRBJ1-1, with TRBD1 matching 9 bases. Trimming removed 4 bases from V and 5 bases from J; junction bases left unmatched: 15. This CDR3 has 17 residues. Germline V CDR1 and CDR2: SGHRS, YFSETQ. CDR3 loop: CASSPTQSGQGYTEAFF. Written as DNA, the CDR3 is TGCGCCAGCAGCCCTACCCAAAGCGGACAGGGGTATACTGAAGCTTTCTTT.

V is TRBV4-1 and J is TRBJ1-1; no clear D. The CDR3 is 12 amino acids. Germline CDR1 MGHRA, CDR2 YSYEKL. V was trimmed by 5 bases and J by 1 base, leaving 5 bases between them. The CDR3 DNA sequence: TGCGCCAGCAGCTCAGGGAACACTGAAGCTTTCTTT. Its translation is CASSSGNTEAFF.

The chain uses TRBV7-2 and TRBJ2-1; 9 bases are shared with TRBD2. This CDR3 has 14 residues. V shed 3 bases, J shed 9 bases, and the junction held 6 bases outside the gene matches. The germline V gene has CDR1 SGHTA and CDR2 FQGNSA. CDR3 region: CASSLGLAVTEQFF. CDR3 nucleotide sequence: TGTGCCAGCAGCTTGGGACTAGCCGTCACTGAGCAGTTCTTC.

This sequence joins TRBV19 and TRBJ1-1; 8 bases match TRBD1. CDR3 length: 15 residues. Germline CDR1 LNHDA, CDR2 SQIVND (reference sequence). The V segment lost 4 bases and the J segment 5 bases; nucleotides outside the gene matches: 9. The chain's CDR3 is CASSTRQGIRTEAFF. The CDR3 region has the DNA TGTGCCAGTAGTACTCGACAGGGGATTCGGACTGAAGCTTTCTTT. The entire variable domain, with the rest obtained from reference TRBV19 and TRBJ1-1, is as follows: DGGITQSPKYLFRKEGQNVTLSCEQNLNHDAMYWYRQDPGQGLRLIYYSQIVNDFQKGDIAEGYSVSREKKESFPLTVTSAQKNPTAFYLCASSTRQGIRTEAFFGQGTRLTVV.

There are a few counts of this clone. The chain links TRBV15 to TRBJ2-7; TRBD2 matches at 9 bases. V shed 1 base, J shed 3 bases, and the junction held 4 bases outside the gene matches. This CDR3 comprises 15 residues. From germline, CDR1 is LNHNV and CDR2 YYDKDF (reference sequence). CDR3 sequence reads: CATSRGSSGIYEQYF. In DNA form, the CDR3 reads TGTGCCACCAGCAGAGGTTCTAGCGGGATCTACGAGCAGTACTTC.

The chain joins TRBV28 to TRBJ1-4; D unclear. Trimming removed 3 bases from V and 0 bases from J, with 14 bases in between. This CDR3 has 17 amino acids. Looked up from germline, CDR1 is MDHEN and CDR2 is SYDVKM. CDR3 nucleotide sequence: TGTGCCAGCAGTTTGCGTCTCAGACTCACAACTAATGAAAAACTGTTTTTT. It is translated as CASSLRLRLTTNEKLFF.